This paragraph covers one T cell receptor beta chain sequence. Its antigen is not known. The data were produced by immunoSEQ multiplex PCR, yet TCRdb's version contains in-frame clones alone and is incomplete. The repertoire holds 26,000 or so clones, with approximately 80% as singletons. V was clipped by 1 base and J by 8 bases, with 6 bases between them. The CDR3 spans 12 residues. Germline V CDR1 and CDR2: SGHAT, FQNNGV. The sample originates from a study of neoadjuvant nivolumab and ipilimumab in lung cancer. Study results and caveats: From pretherapy to surgery, tumor richness and clonality rose with dual therapy. Only a small number of samples underwent TCR sequencing.

This specimen consisted of peripheral blood, obtained before neoadjuvant nivolumab, alone or with ipilimumab. The chain is built from TRBV11-2 and TRBJ2-1; D uncertain. This TCR derives from an adult with non-small cell lung cancer. DNA of the CDR3: TGTGCCAGCAGCTTAGGCTTGGATGAGCAGTTCTTC. It yields the protein CASSLGLDEQFF.